The 20 T cell receptor beta chains in this list originate from one sample, sequenced in a study of cytomegalovirus exposure and HLA in healthy donors. PCR amplification relied on 60 Vbeta primers (plus 13 Jbeta primers). Profiled with immunoSEQ multiplex PCR; TCRdb holds only in-frame clones, not every one. The sample lists 100,000 to 150,000 clones; over 60% were seen once. The sequencing input was PBMCs. The source of these receptors is a female donor in good health and CMV-seronegative.

This rearrangement joins TRBV30 to TRBJ2-1; D perhaps matches TRBD2 (7 bases). Trimming took 4 bases from V and 10 from J, leaving 17 bases between them. The CDR3 contains 13 residues. The germline V gene has CDR1 GTSNPN and CDR2 SVGIG (reference sequence). The CDR3 protein is CAWTRGGYKEQFF. Written as DNA, the CDR3 is TGTGCCTGGACGAGGGGGGGTTATAAGGAGCAGTTCTTC. The full variable domain, in which reference TRBV30 and TRBJ2-1 provide the parts outside the CDR3, is SQTIHQWPATLVQPVGSPLSLECTVEGTSNPNLYWYRQAAGRGLQLLFYSVGIGQISSEVPQNLSASRPQDRQFILSSKKLLLSDSGFYLCAWTRGGYKEQFFGPGTRLTVL.

The V call is TRBV28, the J call TRBJ1-2, with TRBD1 matching 7 bases. CDR3 length: 13 residues. Trimming at V came to 6 bases and at J to 3 bases, leaving 4 bases not matched to a gene. Germline loops: CDR1 MDHEN, CDR2 SYDVKM. This chain's CDR3 is CASSGRGDYGYTF. The CDR3 DNA follows: TGTGCCAGCAGCGGCAGGGGGGACTATGGCTACACCTTC.

The CDR3 nucleotides read TGTGCCTGGAGTGTAGCCGGACAGGTCAATGAAAAACTGTTTTTT. This sequence encodes CAWSVAGQVNEKLFF. The V gene is TRBV30, the J gene TRBJ1-4; 7 bases match TRBD1. Germline V lookup: CDR1 GTSNPN, CDR2 SVGIG (reference sequence). The CDR3 is 15 residues long. V was clipped by 0 bases and J by 5 bases; unmatched bases: 6.

The genes are TRBV19 and TRBJ1-4, with D tentatively TRBD1 (5 bases). This CDR3 spans 15 amino acids. V was clipped by 4 bases and J by 0 bases, with 9 bases between them. Germline values: CDR1 LNHDA, CDR2 SQIVND (reference sequence). The CDR3 is CASSRDSATNEKLFF. In DNA form, the CDR3 reads TGTGCCAGTAGTAGGGACTCCGCAACTAATGAAAAACTGTTTTTT.

This clone was observed once. The chain joins TRBV7-9 to TRBJ2-7; D is ambiguous. Deletions cut 6 bases from V and 2 bases from J, with 5 bases between. This CDR3 has 11 residues. The germline gives CDR1 SEHNR, CDR2 FQNEAQ (reference sequence). The CDR3 loop is CASSYTYEQYF. The CDR3 nucleotides read TGTGCCAGCAGTTACACCTACGAGCAGTACTTC.

V and J are TRBV6-1 and TRBJ1-1; 9 bases align to TRBD1. The CDR3 covers 14 residues. CDR1 is MNHNS and CDR2 is SASEGT in the germline V gene. After removal of 5 bases from V and 0 bases from J, the junction contained 1 base not matched to a gene. The CDR3, as DNA: TGTGCCAGCAGTTGGGACAGGGTGAACACTGAAGCTTTCTTT. This sequence encodes CASSWDRVNTEAFF.

The CDR3 DNA follows: TGTGCCAGCAGCTTATCTGGGACACTAGCCAAAAACATTCAGTACTTC. Translated: CASSLSGTLAKNIQYF. The rearrangement joins TRBV7-2 to TRBJ2-4, with a tentative D call TRBD1 (6 bases). This CDR3 is 16 amino acids long. V dropped 2 bases and J dropped 0 bases, with 11 bases sitting between them. Looked up from germline, CDR1 is SGHTA and CDR2 is FQGNSA.

V is TRBV6-1 and J is TRBJ2-5; TRBD2 matches 10 bases. CDR1 and CDR2 from the germline V gene are MNHNS and SASEGT. The CDR3 has 14 residues. Unmatched junction bases numbered 6, after V lost 6 bases and J lost 5 bases. CDR3 bases: TGTGCCAGCAGAAAACTAGCGGGGAGGGAGACCCAGTACTTC. Residues: CASRKLAGRETQYF.

The rearrangement uses TRBV7-6 and TRBJ1-3; 8 nucleotides align to TRBD1. Germline CDR1 reads SGHVS; CDR2 reads FNYEAQ. V lost 4 bases to trimming and J lost 1 base; unmatched junction nucleotides: 3. The CDR3 sequence is 15 residues long. CDR3 bases: TGTGCCAGCAGCTCCCGGACAGGGTCTGGAAACACCATATATTTT. Protein: CASSSRTGSGNTIYF. Looking up the rest from reference TRBV7-6 and TRBJ1-3 gives the full variable domain: GAGVSQSPRYKVTKRGQDVALRCDPISGHVSLYWYRQALGQGPEFLTYFNYEAQQDKSGLPNDRFSAERPEGSISTLTIQRTEQRDSAMYRCASSSRTGSGNTIYFGEGSWLTVV.

This clone was recorded a few times. The rearrangement uses TRBV5-6 and TRBJ2-1, with 8 bases lining up with TRBD1. V was pared by 4 bases and J by 8 bases, with 8 bases of the junction left unmatched. This CDR3 region has 14 residues. Germline V CDR1 and CDR2: SGHDT, YYEEEE. CDR3 in amino acids: CASSRTWTGHEQFF. The CDR3 DNA reads TGTGCCAGCAGCCGTACCTGGACAGGGCATGAGCAGTTCTTC. Using reference TRBV5-6 and TRBJ2-1 for the parts outside the CDR3, the full variable domain is DAGVTQSPTHLIKTRGQQVTLRCSPKSGHDTVSWYQQALGQGPQFIFQYYEEEERQRGNFPDRFSGHQFPNYSSELNVNALLLGDSALYLCASSRTWTGHEQFFGPGTRLTVL.

This clone is a singleton in its sample. The chain couples TRBV5-4 to TRBJ2-1; 12 bases fit TRBD2. CDR3 size: 16 residues. Germline V gene sequence: CDR1 SGHNT, CDR2 YYREEE (reference sequence). V gave up 4 bases and J gave up 7 bases; unmatched junction bases: 9. For the CDR3, the DNA is TGTGCCAGCAGCCCTAGGACTAGCGGGGACAGAAATGAGCAGTTCTTC. Its translation is CASSPRTSGDRNEQFF.

This clone was seen just once. The chain combines TRBV27 with TRBJ2-7, with a weak D call TRBD1 (6 bases). The CDR3 is 15 residues long. Germline loops: CDR1 MNHEY, CDR2 SMNVEV (reference sequence). The V end lost 6 bases, the J end lost 2 bases, and 17 bases lay between the germline ends. CDR3 in DNA: TGTGCCAGCAGCCATCTCGGGGACAAGGCCTACGAGCAGTACTTC. Translating it yields CASSHLGDKAYEQYF.

The chain has TRBV5-1 and TRBJ2-7; D might be TRBD1 (7 bases). The germline V gene encodes CDR1 SGHRS and CDR2 YFSETQ. The CDR3 extends over 16 amino acids. V was pared by 0 bases and J by 3 bases, with 16 bases between. CDR3 sequence: CASSLAGGGANYEQYF. Here the CDR3 DNA reads TGCGCCAGCAGCTTGGCCGGAGGGGGCGCGAACTACGAGCAGTACTTC.

The chain employs TRBV11-2 and TRBJ1-1; D is uncertain. The CDR3 extends over 14 amino acids. The V end lost 4 bases, the J end lost 0 bases, and 9 bases lay between the germline ends. The germline CDR1 and CDR2 sequences are SGHAT and FQNNGV. The CDR3 here is CASSSQVVNTEAFF. The DNA of the CDR3 is TGTGCCAGCAGCTCCCAGGTAGTGAACACTGAAGCTTTCTTT.

This chain links TRBV19 with TRBJ2-2, with D possibly being TRBD1 (6 bases). This CDR3 has 15 residues. Trimming left V 7 bases short and J 5 bases short, with 17 bases between. Germline V CDR1 and CDR2: LNHDA, SQIVND (reference sequence). The DNA for the CDR3 is TGTGCCAGTACGATAAACAGGGCGAGTACCGGGGAGCTGTTTTTT. Amino acids: CASTINRASTGELFF.

The V call is TRBV19, the J call TRBJ1-4, with 10 bases fitting TRBD1. The CDR3 runs to 17 residues. The germline gives CDR1 LNHDA, CDR2 SQIVND (reference sequence). Trimming cost V 5 bases and J 7 bases; bases outside gene matches: 13. This CDR3 reads CASSPRDRGRHGEKLFF. CDR3 sequence (DNA): TGTGCCAGTAGTCCTCGGGACAGGGGCCGCCACGGTGAAAAACTGTTTTTT. Full variable domain (outside the CDR3, taken from reference TRBV19 and TRBJ1-4): DGGITQSPKYLFRKEGQNVTLSCEQNLNHDAMYWYRQDPGQGLRLIYYSQIVNDFQKGDIAEGYSVSREKKESFPLTVTSAQKNPTAFYLCASSPRDRGRHGEKLFFGSGTQLSVL.

The chain links TRBV19 to TRBJ2-1; 9 bases map to TRBD1. The J segment lost 5 bases and the V segment lost 3 bases, leaving 5 bases of the junction unmatched. Per the germline V gene, CDR1 is LNHDA and CDR2 is SQIVND (reference sequence). CDR3 length: 15 amino acids. As DNA, the CDR3 is TGTGCCAGTAGTATTCGGACAGGGGACAACAATGAGCAGTTCTTC. Its translation: CASSIRTGDNNEQFF.

The gene calls are TRBV7-8 and TRBJ1-3, with no clear D. This CDR3 has 16 amino acids. The germline V gene has CDR1 SGHVS and CDR2 FQNEAQ. Trimming took off 0 bases at V and 0 bases at J, with 9 bases between the two ends. The CDR3 DNA follows: TGTGCCAGCAGCTTAGCGGGCCGAGTCTCTGGAAACACCATATATTTT. It is translated as CASSLAGRVSGNTIYF.

The J gene is TRBJ2-1, the V gene TRBV7-8; perhaps TRBD1 as D (6 bases). Germline CDR1 SGHVS, CDR2 FQNEAQ. V lost 3 bases to trimming and J lost 10 bases, with 7 bases between them. The CDR3 length is 11 residues. The CDR3 region is CASSFGTEQFF. The CDR3 bases are TGTGCCAGCAGCTTCGGGACAGAGCAGTTCTTC.

The J gene is TRBJ2-7, the V gene TRBV25-1; D is possibly TRBD2 (5 bases). Trimming shortened V by 4 bases and J by 7 bases, and 8 bases separated the two germline ends. The CDR3 totals 11 residues. Looked up from germline, CDR1 is MGHDK and CDR2 is SYGVNS. CDR3 in amino acids: CASSGSVEQYF. CDR3 nucleotides: TGTGCCAGCAGTGGTAGCGTTGAGCAGTACTTC.